Following are 5 T cell receptor beta chains from one sample sequenced in a study of blood T cell repertoires in COVID-19. Using immunoSEQ multiplex PCR, the repertoire was profiled, and TCRdb retains in-frame clones only, with some absent. The sample has fewer than 300,000 clones, 65% to 90% seen once; the top ten hold over 2.5%. The sequencing input was peripheral blood. Every receptor here comes from a woman aged 55-75 years with active or convalescent COVID-19.

The rearrangement links TRBV19 to TRBJ1-1; TRBD1 is a possible D gene (5 bases). Trimming removed 5 bases from V and 2 bases from J, with 12 bases in between. The CDR3 spans 14 residues. Germline CDR1 is LNHDA and CDR2 is SQIVND (reference sequence). This chain's CDR3 is CASSPLQENTEAFF. The CDR3 DNA follows: TGTGCCAGTAGTCCCCTACAGGAAAACACTGAAGCTTTCTTT.

The V and J genes are TRBV5-8 and TRBJ2-3; 8 nucleotides agree with TRBD1. Germline CDR1 and CDR2: SGHTS and YDEGEE. The CDR3 is 18 residues long. V shed 4 bases, J shed 2 bases, and the junction held 15 bases outside the gene matches. This CDR3 is CASSPYRAGQGATDTQYF. CDR3 DNA: TGTGCCAGCAGCCCATACCGAGCAGGGCAGGGGGCCACAGATACGCAGTATTTT.

The genes are TRBV30 and TRBJ2-7; TRBD1 might be the D (5 bases). The CDR3 spans 14 residues. Trimming removed 0 bases at V and 4 bases at J, with 13 bases between. Germline CDR1 GTSNPN, CDR2 SVGIG (reference sequence). CDR3 residues: CAWSVWGHGYEQYF. CDR3 DNA: TGTGCCTGGAGTGTGTGGGGCCATGGGTACGAGCAGTACTTC.

This clone appeared a single time. The chain is built from TRBV2 and TRBJ1-5; the D gene is possibly TRBD1 (6 bases). CDR3 length: 15 residues. Looked up from germline, CDR1 is SNHLY and CDR2 is FYNNEI. V gave up 6 bases and J gave up 0 bases, with 12 bases separating them. The CDR3 DNA reads TGTGCCAGCAGGACAGGCCCATATAGCAATCAGCCCCAGCATTTT. It is translated as CASRTGPYSNQPQHF.

V is TRBV3-1 (or the pseudogene TRBV3-2) and J is TRBJ2-7, with TRBD2 matching 12 bases. Unmatched junction bases numbered 17, after V lost 4 bases and J lost 7 bases. The CDR3 spans 18 residues. Germline V CDR1 and CDR2: LGHDT, YNNKEL (reference sequence). The CDR3 region has the DNA TGTGCCAGCAGCCGGAGGCCTAGCGGGGGGGCTGTCCTACTGGAGCAGTACTTC. Protein: CASSRRPSGGAVLLEQYF.